The rows below give T cell receptor beta chains drawn from one sample of a study of blood T cell repertoires in COVID-19. TCRdb keeps only in-frame clones here, not all; method: immunoSEQ multiplex PCR. The sample has roughly 330,000 clones, around 87% seen once. The sample comprised PBMCs or T cells enriched from blood (not recorded which). The source is a woman aged 30 to 39 who had recovered from COVID-19. Both conserved end residues are part of each CDR3. D genes are given only for firm matches. Part of the rows lack a size; the others show once, few, many or a class for expanded clones.

15	TRBD1	once	TRBJ2-5	TRBV9	CASSGTGVREETQYF	TGTGCCAGCAGCGGGACAGGGGTTAGGGAAGAGACCCAGTACTTC
13	TRBD1	.	TRBJ1-2	TRBV29-1	CSVERQGSYGYTF	TGCAGCGTTGAGAGACAGGGCTCCTATGGCTACACCTTC
16	TRBD1	.	TRBJ1-1	TRBV11-2	CASSLLQGARGTEAFF	TGTGCCAGCAGCTTACTACAGGGGGCGAGAGGCACTGAAGCTTTCTTT
17	.	.	TRBJ1-3	TRBV4-2	CASSQTLAGISGNTIYF	TGTGCCAGCAGCCAAACCTTAGCCGGGATCTCTGGAAACACCATATATTTT
15	.	.	TRBJ2-2	TRBV6-5	CASSYRLSNTGELFF	TGTGCCAGCAGTTACAGACTATCGAACACCGGGGAGCTGTTTTTT
14	TRBD1	.	TRBJ1-2	TRBV6-5	CASSPGDSNYGYTF	TGTGCCAGCAGCCCCGGGGACAGCAACTATGGCTACACCTTC
15	TRBD1	.	TRBJ1-3	TRBV2	CASSESRQGLNTIYF	TGTGCCAGCAGTGAATCTCGACAGGGACTAAACACCATATATTTT
16	.	once	TRBJ1-1	TRBV25-1	CASSETAGAGNTEAFF	TGTGCCAGCAGTGAAACGGCAGGGGCCGGGAACACTGAAGCTTTCTTT
14	.	.	TRBJ2-5	TRBV9	CASSVGPVQETQYF	TGTGCCAGCAGCGTAGGGCCAGTACAAGAGACCCAGTACTTC
13	.	.	TRBJ1-1	TRBV2	CASSEGGRDLGFF	TGTGCCAGCAGTGAAGGGGGGCGAGATCTGGGTTTCTTT
16	.	once	TRBJ2-2	TRBV24-1	CATSDSGWGNTGELFF	TGTGCCACCAGTGATTCAGGGTGGGGAAACACCGGGGAGCTGTTTTTT
14	TRBD2	.	TRBJ2-5	TRBV29-1	CSAAGLAGVETQYF	TGCAGCGCAGCGGGACTAGCGGGGGTAGAGACCCAGTACTTC
13	.	.	TRBJ1-3	TRBV29-1	CSVVGSSGNTIYF	TGCAGCGTTGTCGGGTCCTCTGGAAACACCATATATTTT
16	TRBD2	.	TRBJ2-5	TRBV5-6	CASSFAWTRGDETQYF	TGTGCCAGCAGCTTCGCCTGGACTAGGGGAGATGAGACCCAGTACTTC
15	.	.	TRBJ1-5	TRBV7-2	CASSLEQAAGQPQHF	TGTGCCAGCAGCTTAGAACAGGCCGCGGGGCAGCCCCAGCATTTT
12	.	.	TRBJ1-2	TRBV29-1	CSAGRVLGGYTF	TGCAGCGCTGGGAGGGTCCTCGGTGGCTACACCTTC
15	.	once	TRBJ2-1	TRBV7-8	CASSPARGLSNEQFF	TGTGCCAGCAGCCCGGCAAGGGGGTTGAGCAATGAGCAGTTCTTC
16	.	.	TRBJ2-4	TRBV6-1	CASSEWARGAKNIQYF	TGTGCCAGCAGTGAATGGGCTAGGGGGGCCAAAAACATTCAGTACTTC
14	TRBD2	few	TRBJ2-5	TRBV7-8	CASSFRGGQETQYF	TGTGCCAGCAGCTTCCGGGGGGGACAAGAGACCCAGTACTTC
16	.	once	TRBJ1-2	TRBV7-2	CASPGPGPMQNYGYTF	TGTGCCAGCCCCGGCCCAGGGCCGATGCAGAACTATGGCTACACCTTC
13	.	.	TRBJ1-5	TRBV19	CASREQFNQPQHF	TGTGCCAGCCGGGAGCAGTTCAATCAGCCCCAGCATTTT
15	.	.	TRBJ1-2	TRBV4-3	CASSQDGGADYGYTF	TGCGCCAGCAGCCAAGACGGGGGGGCCGACTATGGCTACACCTTC
14	.	.	TRBJ1-1	TRBV19	CASGERREKGDAFF	TGTGCCAGTGGCGAAAGACGGGAGAAAGGTGATGCTTTCTTT
12	.	.	TRBJ2-7	TRBV10-3	CAISLASVEQYF	TGTGCCATCAGCCTCGCTAGTGTCGAGCAGTACTTC